This T cell receptor beta chain was sequenced during a study of metastatic and nonmetastatic thyroid tumors. Germline loops: CDR1 DFQATT, CDR2 SNEGSKA (reference sequence). With V trimmed by 5 bases and J by 7 bases, 8 bases remained unmatched. The CDR3 is 13 amino acids. Overall study findings and caveats: Benign nodules were reported to have significantly lower TCR beta diversity than malignant thyroid tumors, in blood and tumor.

Within the sample, this clone is medium-sized. The antigen remains undetermined. TCRdb re-called the PCR reads with MiXCR. The top ten clones hold approximately 10% of a sample with about 4,700 clones, about 25% of them seen once. No patient had received any treatment before thyroid surgery. The sequence was obtained from a male donor with papillary thyroid cancer or a benign thyroid nodule (not recorded which). Some clones in this sample may be carry-over from other donors' samples. The chain carries TRBV20-1 and TRBJ1-5, with TRBD1 matching 7 bases. Sequencing was done on a sample of tumor tissue. CDR3 in DNA: TGCAGTGCTCTTAGACAGGGTGGGCAGCCCCAGCATTTT. Protein sequence: CSALRQGGQPQHF.